Reported below is one T cell receptor beta chain. The entry originates in a study of blood T cell repertoires in COVID-19. Study-level background: T cells, B-cell-depleted T cells, or PBMCs supplied cDNA or gDNA.

The CDR3 spans 17 residues. The germline CDR1 and CDR2 sequences are MDHEN and SYDVKM. With 5 bases clipped from V and 3 bases from J, the junction kept 13 bases outside the gene matches. Original analysis: How many nucleated cells were present was estimated from reference gene primer amplification. Sequencing used immunoSEQ multiplex PCR; TCRdb keeps in-frame clones, though not all of them. Clone size and the V and J calls come from that table; the DNA yielded D and trimming. Of approximately 310,000 clones in the sample, more than 70% were seen once. This chain uses TRBV28 with TRBJ2-1; 7 positions agree with TRBD2. The clonotype comes from a woman aged 50 to 65 who had recovered from COVID-19. Source material: peripheral blood. This chain's CDR3 is CASSPNPGLQNYNEQFF. CDR3 nucleotide sequence: TGTGCCAGCAGTCCCAACCCGGGACTACAAAACTACAATGAGCAGTTCTTC.